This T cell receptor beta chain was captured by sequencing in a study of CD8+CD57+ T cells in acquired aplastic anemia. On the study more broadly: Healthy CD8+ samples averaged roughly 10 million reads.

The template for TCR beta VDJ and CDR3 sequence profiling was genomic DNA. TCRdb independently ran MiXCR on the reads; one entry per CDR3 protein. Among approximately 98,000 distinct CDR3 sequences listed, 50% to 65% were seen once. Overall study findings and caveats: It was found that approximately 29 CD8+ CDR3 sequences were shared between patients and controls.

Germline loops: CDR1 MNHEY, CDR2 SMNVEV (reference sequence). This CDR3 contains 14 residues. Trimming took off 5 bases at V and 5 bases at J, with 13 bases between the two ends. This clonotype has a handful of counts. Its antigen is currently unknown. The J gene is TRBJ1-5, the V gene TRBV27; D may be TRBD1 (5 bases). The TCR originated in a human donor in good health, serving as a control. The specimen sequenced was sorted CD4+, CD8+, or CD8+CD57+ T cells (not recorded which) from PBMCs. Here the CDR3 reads CASSTSGAYQPQHF. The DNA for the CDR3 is TGTGCCAGCAGTACCTCCGGGGCTTATCAGCCCCAGCATTTT.